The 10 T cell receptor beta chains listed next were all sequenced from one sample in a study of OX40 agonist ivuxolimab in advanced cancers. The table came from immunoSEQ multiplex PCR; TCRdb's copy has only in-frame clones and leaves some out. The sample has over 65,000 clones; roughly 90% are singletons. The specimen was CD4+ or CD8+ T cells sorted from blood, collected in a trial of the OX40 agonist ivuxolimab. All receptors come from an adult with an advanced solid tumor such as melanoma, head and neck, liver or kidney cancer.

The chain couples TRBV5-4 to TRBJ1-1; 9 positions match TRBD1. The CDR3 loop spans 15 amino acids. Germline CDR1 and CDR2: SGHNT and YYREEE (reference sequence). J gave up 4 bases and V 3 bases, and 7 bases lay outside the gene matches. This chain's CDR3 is CASSSTGGAGTEAFF. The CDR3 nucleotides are TGTGCCAGCAGCTCTACAGGGGGCGCCGGCACTGAAGCTTTCTTT.

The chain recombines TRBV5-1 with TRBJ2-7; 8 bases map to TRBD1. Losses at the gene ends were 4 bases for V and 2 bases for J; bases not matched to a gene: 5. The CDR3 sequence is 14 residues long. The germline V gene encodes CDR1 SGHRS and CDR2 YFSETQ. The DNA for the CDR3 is TGCGCCAGCAGCCCGGGACAGGATACCTACGAGCAGTACTTC. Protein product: CASSPGQDTYEQYF.

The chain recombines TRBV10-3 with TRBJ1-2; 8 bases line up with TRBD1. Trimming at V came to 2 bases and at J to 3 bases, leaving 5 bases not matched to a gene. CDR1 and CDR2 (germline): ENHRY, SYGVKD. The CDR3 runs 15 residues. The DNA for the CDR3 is TGTGCCATCAGTGAGACGACAGGGGAGGACTATGGCTACACCTTC. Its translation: CAISETTGEDYGYTF.

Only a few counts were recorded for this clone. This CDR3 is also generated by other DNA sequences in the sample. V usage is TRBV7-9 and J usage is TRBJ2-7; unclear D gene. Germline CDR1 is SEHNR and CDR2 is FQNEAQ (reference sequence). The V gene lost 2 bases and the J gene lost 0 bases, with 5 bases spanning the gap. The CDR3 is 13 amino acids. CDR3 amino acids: CASSLPGSYEQYF. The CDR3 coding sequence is TGTGCCAGCAGCTTACCAGGCTCCTACGAGCAGTACTTC. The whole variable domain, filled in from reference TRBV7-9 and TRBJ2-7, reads DTGVSQNPRHKITKRGQNVTFRCDPISEHNRLYWYRQTLGQGPEFLTYFQNEAQLEKSRLLSDRFSAERPKGSFSTLEIQRTEQGDSAMYLCASSLPGSYEQYFGPGTRLTVT.

CDR3 coding DNA: TGTGCCAGCAGCGGACCAGGACAGCTCTACGAGCAGTACTTC. It is translated as CASSGPGQLYEQYF. The rearrangement links TRBV6-5 to TRBJ2-7, with D possibly matching TRBD1 (6 bases). V was clipped by 6 bases and J by 3 bases, with 15 bases between them. Germline CDR1 MNHEY, CDR2 SVGAGI. This CDR3 is 14 amino acids long.

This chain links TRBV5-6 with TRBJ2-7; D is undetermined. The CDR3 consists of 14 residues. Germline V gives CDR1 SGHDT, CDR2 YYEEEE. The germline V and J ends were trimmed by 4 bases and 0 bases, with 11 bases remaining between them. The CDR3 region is CASSPGRASYEQYF. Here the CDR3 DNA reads TGTGCCAGCAGCCCCGGACGGGCCTCCTACGAGCAGTACTTC.

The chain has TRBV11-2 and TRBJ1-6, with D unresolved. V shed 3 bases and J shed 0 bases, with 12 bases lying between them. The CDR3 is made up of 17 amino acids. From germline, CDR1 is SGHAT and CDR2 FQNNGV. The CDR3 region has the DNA TGTGCCAGCAGCTTGACCTCCGACCGCTCCTATAATTCACCCCTCCACTTT. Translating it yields CASSLTSDRSYNSPLHF.

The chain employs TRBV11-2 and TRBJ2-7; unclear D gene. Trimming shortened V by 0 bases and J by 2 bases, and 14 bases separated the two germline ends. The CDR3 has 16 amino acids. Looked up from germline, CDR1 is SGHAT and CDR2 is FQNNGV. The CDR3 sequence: CASSLDVFGLTYEQYF. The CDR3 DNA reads TGTGCCAGCAGCTTAGATGTCTTTGGGTTGACCTACGAGCAGTACTTC.

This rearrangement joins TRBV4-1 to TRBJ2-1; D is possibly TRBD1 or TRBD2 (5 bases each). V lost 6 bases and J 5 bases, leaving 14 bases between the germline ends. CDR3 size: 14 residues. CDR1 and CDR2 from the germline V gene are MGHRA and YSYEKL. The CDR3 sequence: CASSHPGPDNEQFF. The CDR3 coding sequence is TGCGCCAGCAGTCACCCGGGGCCGGACAATGAGCAGTTCTTC.

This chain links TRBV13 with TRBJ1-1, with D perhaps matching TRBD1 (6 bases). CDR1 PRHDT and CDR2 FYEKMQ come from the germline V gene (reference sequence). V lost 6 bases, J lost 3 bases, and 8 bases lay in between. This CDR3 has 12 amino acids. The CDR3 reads CASRDSYTEAFF. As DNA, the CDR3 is TGTGCCAGCAGGGACAGCTACACTGAAGCTTTCTTT.